These T cell receptor beta chains were read from a single sample in a study of T-cell memory formation after mild COVID-19. TCRdb independently ran MiXCR on the 5' RACE reads; one entry per CDR3 protein. The data show about 560,000 distinct CDR3 sequences, with approximately 18% seen just once and more than 10% held by the top ten. The sequenced sample was PBMCs or a T cell subset sorted from them (not recorded which). These receptors were taken from an adult woman who had mild COVID-19 (a few samples of this study predate the infection). Cell type and time point are not known. The CDR3 runs from the conserved cysteine through the conserved F or W. A D gene is named only where the DNA matches it firmly. Rows may omit the clone size; those that give it use once, few, many or a size class.

J gene: TRBJ1-1; D gene: .; V gene: TRBV7-9; clone size: .; CDR3 DNA: TGTGCCAGCAGCCTCGGAAGAGGCGGGAAAGACACTGAAGCTTTCTTT; CDR3 protein: CASSLGRGGKDTEAFF
J gene: TRBJ2-5; D gene: .; V gene: TRBV27; clone size: .; CDR3 DNA: TGTGCCAGCAGTTCTCCGGCGGGCGCGGAGACCCAGTACTTC; CDR3 protein: CASSSPAGAETQYF
J gene: TRBJ1-1; D gene: .; V gene: TRBV6-1; clone size: few; CDR3 DNA: TGTGCCAGCAGAACTCAGCAGGGGAACACTGAAGCTTTCTTT; CDR3 protein: CASRTQQGNTEAFF
J gene: TRBJ1-1; D gene: .; V gene: TRBV7-2; clone size: few; CDR3 DNA: TGTGCCAGCAGCTACCGGGGGGGGAACTTGGTAGCTTTCTTT; CDR3 protein: CASSYRGGNLVAFF
J gene: TRBJ2-5; D gene: .; V gene: TRBV4-2; clone size: .; CDR3 DNA: TGTGCCAGCAGCCAGGGAGTGATCCAAGAGACCCAGTACTTC; CDR3 protein: CASSQGVIQETQYF
J gene: TRBJ2-3; D gene: TRBD1; V gene: TRBV29-1; clone size: .; CDR3 DNA: TGCAGCGTTGCGGCGGGACAGGGGACAGATACGCAGTATTTT; CDR3 protein: CSVAAGQGTDTQYF
J gene: TRBJ1-2; D gene: .; V gene: TRBV20-1; clone size: few; CDR3 DNA: TGCAGTGCTAGAGATGCGGGGAGGGGCGGCTATGGCTACACCTTC; CDR3 protein: CSARDAGRGGYGYTF
J gene: TRBJ2-2; D gene: .; V gene: TRBV3-1; clone size: .; CDR3 DNA: TGTGCCAGCAGTAGCCAATACGGGGGCTTGAACACCGGGGAGCTGTTTTTT; CDR3 protein: CASSSQYGGLNTGELFF
J gene: TRBJ2-7; D gene: TRBD1; V gene: TRBV6-1; clone size: .; CDR3 DNA: TGTGCCAGCAGGCCGGGACAGGGGAAAACCTACGAGCAGTACTTC; CDR3 protein: CASRPGQGKTYEQYF
J gene: TRBJ1-5; D gene: .; V gene: TRBV5-6; clone size: .; CDR3 DNA: TGTGCCAGCAGCTGGCGGGAGGGGGTTGGGAGCAATCAGCCCCAGCATTTT; CDR3 protein: CASSWREGVGSNQPQHF
J gene: TRBJ1-1; D gene: .; V gene: TRBV6-1; clone size: .; CDR3 DNA: TGTGCCAGCAGGGACCGGGGTGGGGCTGAAGCTTTCTTT; CDR3 protein: CASRDRGGAEAFF
J gene: TRBJ2-7; D gene: .; V gene: TRBV6-6; clone size: .; CDR3 DNA: TGTGCCAGCAGTTACTCGGATGGGGACGAGCAGTACTTC; CDR3 protein: CASSYSDGDEQYF
J gene: TRBJ2-3; D gene: TRBD2; V gene: TRBV7-6; clone size: few; CDR3 DNA: TGTGCCAGCAGCTTACTGCCAGCGGGGGGCACAGATACGCAGTATTTT; CDR3 protein: CASSLLPAGGTDTQYF
J gene: TRBJ1-1; D gene: .; V gene: TRBV5-5; clone size: .; CDR3 DNA: TGTGCCAGCAGCCCCGGGACACCCTTTGGGGGGACTGAAGCTTTCTTT; CDR3 protein: CASSPGTPFGGTEAFF
J gene: TRBJ1-1; D gene: .; V gene: TRBV19; clone size: .; CDR3 DNA: TGTGCCAGTAGTGCCGTTACTGAAGCTTTCTTT; CDR3 protein: CASSAVTEAFF
J gene: TRBJ2-7; D gene: .; V gene: TRBV7-9; clone size: few; CDR3 DNA: TGTGCCAGCAGCTTAGAGACAGGCGCCATGGGTCGGGAGCAGTACTTC; CDR3 protein: CASSLETGAMGREQYF
J gene: TRBJ2-7; D gene: TRBD1; V gene: TRBV7-3; clone size: few; CDR3 DNA: TGTGCCAGCAGCACCGGACAGGGGACCGAGCAGTACTTC; CDR3 protein: CASSTGQGTEQYF
J gene: TRBJ2-2; D gene: TRBD1; V gene: TRBV5-4; clone size: once; CDR3 DNA: TGTGCCAGCAGCTTGGGACTCTGGACAGGGACGAACACCGGGGAGCTGTTTTTT; CDR3 protein: CASSLGLWTGTNTGELFF
J gene: TRBJ2-7; D gene: TRBD1; V gene: TRBV20-1; clone size: .; CDR3 DNA: TGCAGTGCTAGTTTCGAGGGGGCCAACGAGCAGTACTTC; CDR3 protein: CSASFEGANEQYF
J gene: TRBJ1-1; D gene: .; V gene: TRBV29-1; clone size: few; CDR3 DNA: TGCAGCGTTGAAGTTCTTAGGGGCTCTGGCACTGAAGCTTTCTTT; CDR3 protein: CSVEVLRGSGTEAFF
J gene: TRBJ2-3; D gene: TRBD2; V gene: TRBV12-3/TRBV12-4; clone size: .; CDR3 DNA: TGTGCCAGCAGTTTAGGAGGACTAGCGGGCACTAGCACAGATACGCAGTATTTT; CDR3 protein: CASSLGGLAGTSTDTQYF
J gene: TRBJ1-3; D gene: TRBD1; V gene: TRBV6-5; clone size: few; CDR3 DNA: TGTGCCAGCAGTGCGGGACAGGGGGCTGGAAACACCATATATTTT; CDR3 protein: CASSAGQGAGNTIYF
J gene: TRBJ2-1; D gene: TRBD1; V gene: TRBV29-1; clone size: .; CDR3 DNA: TGCAGCGCATCCGGGACAGGAGCCTACAATGAGCAGTTCTTC; CDR3 protein: CSASGTGAYNEQFF
J gene: TRBJ2-3; D gene: .; V gene: TRBV30; clone size: .; CDR3 DNA: TGTGCCTGGAGTGAATATCTAGATACGCAGTATTTT; CDR3 protein: CAWSEYLDTQYF
J gene: TRBJ2-3; D gene: TRBD2; V gene: TRBV6-4; clone size: few; CDR3 DNA: TGTGCCAGCAGTGTCGGACTAGCGGGTACCAGCACAGATACGCAGTATTTT; CDR3 protein: CASSVGLAGTSTDTQYF
J gene: TRBJ1-5; D gene: .; V gene: TRBV18; clone size: .; CDR3 DNA: TGTGCCAGCTCACCAATGGGTCTTGGCAATCAGCCCCAGCATTTT; CDR3 protein: CASSPMGLGNQPQHF
J gene: TRBJ2-2; D gene: .; V gene: TRBV7-8; clone size: .; CDR3 DNA: TGTGCCAGCAGCCCCCCGGGGGGCACAGCGAACACCGGGGAGCTGTTTTTT; CDR3 protein: CASSPPGGTANTGELFF
J gene: TRBJ2-1; D gene: .; V gene: TRBV24-1; clone size: few; CDR3 DNA: TGTGCCACCAGTGATTCGCCCGACACCGGGGACCTTTACAATGAGCAGTTCTTC; CDR3 protein: CATSDSPDTGDLYNEQFF
J gene: TRBJ2-7; D gene: TRBD2; V gene: TRBV5-1; clone size: few; CDR3 DNA: TGCGCCAGCAGCATGGAAGCGGGGGTTAACTCCTACGAGCAGTACTTC; CDR3 protein: CASSMEAGVNSYEQYF
J gene: TRBJ2-7; D gene: TRBD1; V gene: TRBV30; clone size: few; CDR3 DNA: TGTGCCTGGAGGGACAGGGGGATACCTTCCTACGAGCAGTACTTC; CDR3 protein: CAWRDRGIPSYEQYF
J gene: TRBJ2-1; D gene: TRBD2; V gene: TRBV12-3/TRBV12-4; clone size: few; CDR3 DNA: TGTTTCCCTAGCGGGGAGACTACCAATGAGCAGTTCTTC; CDR3 protein: CFPSGETTNEQFF
J gene: TRBJ2-7; D gene: .; V gene: TRBV27; clone size: many; CDR3 DNA: TGTGCCAGCCAGGGCCCGACAAGCCCCTACGAGCAGTACTTC; CDR3 protein: CASQGPTSPYEQYF
J gene: TRBJ2-1; D gene: TRBD2; V gene: TRBV3-1; clone size: .; CDR3 DNA: TGTGCCAGCAGCCAAGGAGGTAGGACTAGCGGAATTAATGAGCAGTTCTTC; CDR3 protein: CASSQGGRTSGINEQFF